This T cell receptor beta chain was sequenced in a study of PD-L1 blockade in urothelial cancer (dated by TCRdb to the late 2010s). Looking at the study overall: All patients started therapy around 2014 and received atezolizumab 1,200 mg intravenously every 3 weeks. About 90% of the roughly 30 patients were identified as males with urothelial cancer of bladder origin, and a prior smoking history was reported by 18 of 29 patients. An ECOG performance status of 0 or 1 was recorded for the patients, and 0 to 3 prior chemotherapy regimens had been received by the patients. Blood samples were analyzed at 3 weeks after treatment start (second dose) and at 6 weeks after treatment start. Blood samples gave median yields of approximately 130,000 T cells and more than 80,000 unique TCRs, along with a median clonality of around 0.075. An exploratory multi-omic analysis was conducted of the somatic, immune and clinical correlates of response to PD-L1 blockade with atezolizumab in urothelial cancer. Pretreatment tumor samples, along with matched peripheral blood serially collected before and after atezolizumab treatment, were subjected to TCR sequencing. Durable clinical benefit meant progression-free survival longer than 6 months, and TCR features were also tested against progression-free and overall survival. Whole exome sequencing and RNA sequencing of pretreatment tumors were performed alongside TCR sequencing in the same patients. Durable clinical benefit was achieved by nine patients and was not achieved by 20 patients. Pretreatment blood TCR-seq was available for around 29 patients, at least one posttreatment blood collection was obtained for approximately 25 patients, and tumor TCR-seq was available for approximately 25 patients. General conclusions and limits of the study: Small sample size (n of about 30) and many exploratory analyses mean the results are intended to be hypothesis-generating. Patients with durable benefit showed greater expansion of tumor-associated TCR clones in peripheral blood 3 weeks after starting treatment (n of about 21, p = 0.022). A pretreatment peripheral blood TCR clonality below the median was linked to improved progression-free and overall survival.

Details on this clone: The clone's antigen remains unknown. Nothing much larger sits one base from this clone, and base qualities are not available.

Synthetic TCR analog templates were spiked into each PCR so that absolute template abundance could be estimated from read counts. The immunoSEQ assay used bias-controlled V and J gene primers to amplify TCRbeta CDR3 regions from genomic DNA. Rearranged TCRbeta segments were sequenced at approximately 20X coverage. As for the original processing: Sequencing errors were corrected by clustering and CDR3s were annotated against IMGT to assign V, D and J genes. Only productive TCRbeta rearrangements were used in downstream analyses, excluding out-of-frame or stop-codon sequences. Clonality was computed as one minus Shannon entropy normalized by the log of the number of unique productive sequences. Fisher's exact test with Benjamini-Hochberg correction, using a cutoff of adjusted p below 0.01, was how clones that differed between time points or between blood and tumor were identified. TCRdb took over this immuneACCESS table, retaining in-frame rearrangements with V and J assigned. Such tables are incomplete; in checked studies, under half of the missing clones stem from an unresolved V gene, and the remainder is unexplained. D and trimming were read from the DNA, whereas the V and J calls and clone size are those reported in that table. For this sample there are more than 90,000 clones; roughly 84% appear just once. The top ten hold 1.5% to 2% of the sample.

The time point label for this specimen denotes: pretreatment peripheral blood. The cohort included under 35 patients with locally advanced or metastatic urothelial carcinoma who were treated at Memorial Sloan Kettering on a trial protocol. Peripheral blood mononuclear cells were collected pretreatment and during treatment, at between 1 and 8 total time points per patient. The Qiagen DNeasy Blood extraction kit was used to purify genomic DNA from total PBMCs and from tumor samples. PBMCs were collected pretreatment and during treatment, and were isolated and stored as previously described. Sequencing used PBMCs, obtained around atezolizumab (anti-PD-L1) treatment. This TCR was recovered from a man aged 60 to 69 with urothelial cancer.

For the CDR3, the sequence is CASSHRRLGKMNTEAFF. The bases are TGTGCCAGCAGCCATAGGAGGCTGGGGAAAATGAACACTGAAGCTTTCTTT. The rearrangement joined TRBV5-4 to TRBJ1-1; the D segment cannot be called with confidence. The CDR3 goes from the cysteine to the phenylalanine over 17 residues. Of the read, only the CDR3 DNA is kept; its 51 bases are in frame from base 1. CDR1 and CDR2 are drawn from the germline V gene (reference sequence): SGHNT, YYREEE. V sheds 4 bases and J sheds 0 bases, leaving 19 bases between their ends.